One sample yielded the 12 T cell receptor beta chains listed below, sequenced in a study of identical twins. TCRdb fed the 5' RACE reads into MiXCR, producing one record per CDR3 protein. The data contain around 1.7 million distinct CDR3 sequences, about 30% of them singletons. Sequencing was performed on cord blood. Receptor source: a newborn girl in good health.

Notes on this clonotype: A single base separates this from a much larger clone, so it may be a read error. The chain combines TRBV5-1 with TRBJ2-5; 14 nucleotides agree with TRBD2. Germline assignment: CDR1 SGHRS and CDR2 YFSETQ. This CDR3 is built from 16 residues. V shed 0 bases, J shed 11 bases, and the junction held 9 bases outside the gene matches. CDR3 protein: CASSLAGTSGSNEQYF. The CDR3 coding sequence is TGCGCCAGCAGCTTGGCCGGGACTAGCGGGAGCAATGAGCAGTACTTC.

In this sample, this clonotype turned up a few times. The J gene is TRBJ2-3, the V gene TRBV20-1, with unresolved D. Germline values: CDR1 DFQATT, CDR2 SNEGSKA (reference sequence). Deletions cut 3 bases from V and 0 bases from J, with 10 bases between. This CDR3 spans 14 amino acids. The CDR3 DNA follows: TGCAGTGCTAGGACCTACGGAAGCACAGATACGCAGTATTTT. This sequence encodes CSARTYGSTDTQYF.

The CDR3 DNA sequence: TGTGCCAGCACCCAATCAGGGGTCCCCTACAATGAGCAGTTCTTC. Amino acids: CASTQSGVPYNEQFF. This chain uses TRBV6-6 with TRBJ2-1; the D gene is possibly TRBD1 (6 bases). Germline V gene data show CDR1 as MNHNY and CDR2 as SVGAGI (reference sequence). The CDR3 contains 15 residues. V shed 7 bases and J shed 2 bases, with 15 bases lying between them.

The CDR3 protein is CASSHPGLADIAKNIQYF. CDR3 nucleotides: TGTGCCAGCAGCCACCCCGGACTAGCGGATATAGCCAAAAACATTCAGTACTTC. The chain uses TRBV4-2 and TRBJ2-4, with TRBD2 identical over 10 bases. This CDR3 region has 18 residues. V was pared by 3 bases and J by 0 bases, with 8 bases of the junction left unmatched. In germline, CDR1 is LGHNA, CDR2 YNFKEQ.

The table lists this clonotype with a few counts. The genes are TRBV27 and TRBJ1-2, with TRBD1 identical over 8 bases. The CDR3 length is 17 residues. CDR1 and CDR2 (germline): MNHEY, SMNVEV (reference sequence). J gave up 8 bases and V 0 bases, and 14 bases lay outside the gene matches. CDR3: CASSLSGGGQGGWGYTF. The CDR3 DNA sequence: TGTGCCAGCAGTTTATCAGGGGGCGGACAGGGCGGTTGGGGCTACACCTTC.

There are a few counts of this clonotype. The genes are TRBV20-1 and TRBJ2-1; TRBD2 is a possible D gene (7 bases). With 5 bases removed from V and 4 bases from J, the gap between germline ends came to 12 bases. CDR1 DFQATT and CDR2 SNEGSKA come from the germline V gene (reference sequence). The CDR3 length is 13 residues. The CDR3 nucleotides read TGCAGTGCTGAAGGGGGGGCGTACAATGAGCAGTTCTTC. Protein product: CSAEGGAYNEQFF.

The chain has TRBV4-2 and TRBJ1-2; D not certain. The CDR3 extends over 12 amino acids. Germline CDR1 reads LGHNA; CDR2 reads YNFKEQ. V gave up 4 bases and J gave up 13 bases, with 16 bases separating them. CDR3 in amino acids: CASSRDKAGLTF. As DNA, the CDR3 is TGTGCCAGCAGCCGTGACAAGGCCGGGCTCACCTTC.

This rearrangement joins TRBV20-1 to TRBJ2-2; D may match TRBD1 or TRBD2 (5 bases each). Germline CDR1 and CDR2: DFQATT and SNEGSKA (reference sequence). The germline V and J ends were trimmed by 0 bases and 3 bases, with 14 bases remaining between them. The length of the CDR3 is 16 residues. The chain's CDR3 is CSARDLEGPHTGELFF. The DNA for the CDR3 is TGCAGTGCTAGAGATCTTGAGGGGCCCCACACCGGGGAGCTGTTTTTT.

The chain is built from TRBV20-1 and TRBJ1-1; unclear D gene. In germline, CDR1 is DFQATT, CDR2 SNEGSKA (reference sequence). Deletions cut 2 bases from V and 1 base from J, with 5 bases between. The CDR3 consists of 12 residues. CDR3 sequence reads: CSARSQNTEAFF. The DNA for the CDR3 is TGCAGTGCTAGATCGCAGAACACTGAAGCTTTCTTT.

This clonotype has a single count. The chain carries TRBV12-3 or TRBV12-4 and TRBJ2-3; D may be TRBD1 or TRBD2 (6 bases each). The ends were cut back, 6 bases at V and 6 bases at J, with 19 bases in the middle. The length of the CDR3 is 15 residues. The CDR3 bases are TGTGCCAGCAGCTCCAAAGGGGGGAGGAGTGATACGCAGTATTTT. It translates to CASSSKGGRSDTQYF.

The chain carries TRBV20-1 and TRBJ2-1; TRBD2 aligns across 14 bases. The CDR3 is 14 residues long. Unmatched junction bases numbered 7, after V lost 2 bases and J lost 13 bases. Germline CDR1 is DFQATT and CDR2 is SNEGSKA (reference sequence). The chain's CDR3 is CSARSTSGGETQFF. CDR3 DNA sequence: TGCAGTGCTAGATCGACTAGCGGGGGGGAGACCCAGTTCTTC.

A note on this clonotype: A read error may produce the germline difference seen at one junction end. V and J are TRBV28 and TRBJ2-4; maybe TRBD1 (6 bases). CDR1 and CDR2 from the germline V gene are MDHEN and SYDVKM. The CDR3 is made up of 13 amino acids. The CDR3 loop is CASRAALWDIRYF. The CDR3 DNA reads TGTGCCAGCAGAGCAGCCCTCTGGGACATTCGGTACTTC.